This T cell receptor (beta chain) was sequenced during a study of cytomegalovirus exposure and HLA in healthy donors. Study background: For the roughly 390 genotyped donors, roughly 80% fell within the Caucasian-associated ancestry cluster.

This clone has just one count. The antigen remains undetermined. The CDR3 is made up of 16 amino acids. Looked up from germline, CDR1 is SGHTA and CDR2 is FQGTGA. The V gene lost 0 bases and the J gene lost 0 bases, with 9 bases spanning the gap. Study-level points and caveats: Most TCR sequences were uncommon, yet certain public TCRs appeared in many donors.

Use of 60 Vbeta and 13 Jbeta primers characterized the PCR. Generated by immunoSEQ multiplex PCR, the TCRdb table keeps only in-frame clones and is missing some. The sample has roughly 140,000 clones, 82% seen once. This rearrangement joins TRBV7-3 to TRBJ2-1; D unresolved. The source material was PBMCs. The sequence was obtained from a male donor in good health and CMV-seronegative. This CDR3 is CASSLTYTPSYNEQFF. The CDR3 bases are TGTGCCAGCAGCTTAACGTATACTCCCTCCTACAATGAGCAGTTCTTC.